The 22 T cell receptor beta chains in this list originate from one sample, sequenced in a study of CD8+CD57+ T cells in acquired aplastic anemia (dated by TCRdb to 2016 to 2019). Sequenced using an Illumina HiSeq 2000. Profiling of TCR beta VDJ combinations and CDR3 sequences used genomic DNA as the template. TCRdb trimmed public reads at Q25 via fastp, called clones via MiXCR and kept in-frame beta chains. Rows merge per CDR3 protein into single entries with the most common DNA and genes. The sample records some 200,000 distinct CDR3 sequences, around half of which are singletons. 9.7% of the sample is in the top ten clones. Patients chosen for sequencing had shown expansion of CD8+CD57+ cells by flow cytometry. Sequenced: sorted CD4+, CD8+, or CD8+CD57+ T cells (not recorded which) from PBMCs. The receptors were gathered from a human donor with aplastic anemia.

This clonotype was observed many times. V usage is TRBV11-2 and J usage is TRBJ2-1, with D perhaps TRBD2 (6 bases). The CDR3 loop spans 15 amino acids. Trimming cost V 5 bases and J 3 bases, with 14 bases left between them. Germline loops: CDR1 SGHAT, CDR2 FQNNGV. The CDR3 sequence: CASSPATGVYNEQFF. CDR3 bases: TGTGCCAGCAGCCCCGCCACGGGGGTCTACAATGAGCAGTTCTTC.

This clonotype was found once. The gene calls are TRBV20-1 and TRBJ1-1, with a tentative D call TRBD1 (6 bases). This CDR3 contains 11 residues. Trimming cost V 6 bases and J 1 base, with 6 bases left between them. CDR1 and CDR2 from the germline V gene are DFQATT and SNEGSKA (reference sequence). CDR3 residues: CSAGANTEAFF. The CDR3 DNA sequence: TGCAGTGCGGGGGCGAACACTGAAGCTTTCTTT.

In this sample, this clonotype is medium-sized. The chain joins TRBV25-1 to TRBJ1-6; a weak D match, TRBD1 (5 bases). This CDR3 comprises 14 residues. Germline V gene data show CDR1 as MGHDK and CDR2 as SYGVNS. The ends were cut back, 10 bases at V and 5 bases at J, with 15 bases in the middle. CDR3 residues: CATRTGLHNSPLHF. DNA of the CDR3: TGTGCCACCCGAACAGGACTGCATAATTCACCCCTCCACTTT.

This clonotype was seen at least ten times. CDR3 nucleotides: TGCGCCAGCAGCCAATACGGGACAGGGATCAGTCATTCACCCCTCCACTTT. It is translated as CASSQYGTGISHSPLHF. The rearrangement joins TRBV4-1 to TRBJ1-6; 9 bases align to TRBD1. The length of the CDR3 is 17 residues. Per germline, CDR1 MGHRA and CDR2 YSYEKL. Trimming cost V 2 bases and J 8 bases; bases outside gene matches: 10.

This clonotype was counted a few times. The chain links TRBV24-1 to TRBJ2-7, with a tentative D call TRBD2 (6 bases). Trimming removed 4 bases from V and 4 bases from J, with 13 bases in between. Germline CDR1 is KGHDR and CDR2 is SFDVKD. This CDR3 contains 14 residues. The CDR3 DNA sequence: TGTGCCACCAGTGACCCCCTTCGGGGGTACGAGCAGTACTTC. As protein: CATSDPLRGYEQYF.

This clonotype showed up many times. The J gene is TRBJ1-1, the V gene TRBV19; the D is unclear. V was shortened by 6 bases and J by 4 bases, with 21 bases between the two germline ends. This CDR3 contains 16 residues. Per the germline V gene, CDR1 is LNHDA and CDR2 is SQIVND (reference sequence). CDR3 sequence reads: CASRPPRGGRSTEAFF. CDR3 sequence (DNA): TGTGCCAGTAGACCCCCCCGGGGAGGGCGGTCCACTGAAGCTTTCTTT.

The chain is built from TRBV15 and TRBJ2-5; 7 positions match TRBD2. CDR1 is LNHNV, CDR2 YYDKDF, per germline (reference sequence). The CDR3 sequence is 15 residues long. V was clipped by 1 base and J by 5 bases; unmatched bases: 7. DNA of the CDR3: TGTGCCACCAGCAGAGTGGCGGGAGCCAGGGAGACCCAGTACTTC. It yields the protein CATSRVAGARETQYF.

This clonotype has a count of ten or more. V and J are TRBV24-1 and TRBJ2-2; TRBD1 matches 7 bases. The CDR3 length is 14 residues. From germline, CDR1 is KGHDR and CDR2 SFDVKD. Germline trimming cut 4 bases from V and 3 bases from J; bases unmatched to any gene: 1. CDR3 sequence (DNA): TGTGCCACCAGTGAGGGACAGTACACCGGGGAGCTGTTTTTT. It is translated as CATSEGQYTGELFF.

This clonotype has just a few counts. The V and J genes are TRBV2 and TRBJ2-5; D is uncertain. V was trimmed by 3 bases and J by 7 bases, leaving 9 bases between them. Germline CDR1 SNHLY, CDR2 FYNNEI. The length of the CDR3 is 12 residues. In DNA form, the CDR3 reads TGTGCCAGCAGTGACAGCTCTTGGACCCAGTACTTC. Encoded protein: CASSDSSWTQYF.

The J gene is TRBJ2-7, the V gene TRBV7-3; D is ambiguous. The CDR3 sequence is 14 residues long. V gave up 4 bases and J gave up 9 bases, with 19 bases separating them. Germline CDR1 and CDR2: SGHTA and FQGTGA. DNA of the CDR3: TGTGCCAGCAGCTCCCCCCCACCCCCTCAAGTGCAGTACTTC. It yields the protein CASSSPPPPQVQYF.

The V and J genes are TRBV19 and TRBJ2-7, with D uncertain. Deletions cut 0 bases from V and 6 bases from J, with 9 bases between. Per the germline V gene, CDR1 is LNHDA and CDR2 is SQIVND (reference sequence). The CDR3 loop spans 13 amino acids. CDR3 sequence: CASSIDPKGEQYF. For the CDR3, the DNA is TGTGCCAGTAGTATAGATCCGAAGGGCGAGCAGTACTTC.

As for this clonotype: Here the CDR3 omits its conserved ending phenylalanine or tryptophan, so a read error is the likely source. This chain joins TRBV7-8 and TRBJ2-3; D is undetermined. This CDR3 spans 12 amino acids. Trimming took 8 bases from V and 5 from J, leaving 11 bases between them. Germline values: CDR1 SGHVS, CDR2 FQNEAQ. The DNA of the CDR3 is TGTGCCAGCTCACCGGCCGGAGATACGCAGTATCTT. Translation: CASSPAGDTQYL.

The chain is built from TRBV28 and TRBJ1-1, with 9 bases identical to TRBD1. The CDR3 is 15 residues long. The germline CDR1 and CDR2 sequences are MDHEN and SYDVKM. V trimming: 5 bases; J trimming: 6 bases; junction bases outside the gene matches: 10. In nucleotides, the CDR3 is TGTGCCAGCAGTCCACGGGACAGGGCGTCACCTGAAGCTTTCTTT. It translates to CASSPRDRASPEAFF.

This clonotype was counted a few times. V gene TRBV7-9 combines with J gene TRBJ2-3, with 7 positions matching TRBD2. CDR1 and CDR2 (germline): SEHNR, FQNEAQ (reference sequence). V was clipped by 4 bases and J by 9 bases; unmatched bases: 13. There are 15 residues in the CDR3. In DNA, the CDR3 is TGTGCCAGCAGCTCCAGTCTAGCGGCACAAGGAACGCAGTATTTT. It yields the protein CASSSSLAAQGTQYF.

The V call is TRBV20-1, the J call TRBJ2-7; D could derive from TRBD1 or TRBD2 (9 bases each). The germline V and J ends were trimmed by 1 base and 7 bases, with 14 bases remaining between them. The CDR3 covers 13 residues. Germline values: CDR1 DFQATT, CDR2 SNEGSKA (reference sequence). CDR3 in DNA: TGCAGTGCTAGAGCTAGCGGGACAGGGGAGCAGTACTTC. Protein product: CSARASGTGEQYF.

The chain has TRBV7-8 and TRBJ2-2; TRBD1 might be the D (6 bases). V was clipped by 7 bases and J by 4 bases, with 19 bases between them. The germline CDR1 and CDR2 sequences are SGHVS and FQNEAQ. The CDR3 length is 16 residues. CDR3 nucleotide sequence: TGTGCCAGCACCGACGACGTGGACAGCATCACCGGGGAGCTGTTTTTT. Protein product: CASTDDVDSITGELFF.

This clonotype has just a few counts. The chain has TRBV9 and TRBJ1-1, with D unresolved. The CDR3 has 12 residues. The ends were cut back, 0 bases at V and 5 bases at J, with 5 bases in the middle. Germline assignment: CDR1 SGDLS and CDR2 YYNGEE. CDR3 bases: TGTGCCAGCAGCGTAGATCAGACTGAAGCTTTCTTT. Translating gives CASSVDQTEAFF. The variable domain in full, completed from reference TRBV9 and TRBJ1-1, reads DSGVTQTPKHLITATGQRVTLRCSPRSGDLSVYWYQQSLDQGLQFLIQYYNGEERAKGNILERFSAQQFPDLHSELNLSSLELGDSALYFCASSVDQTEAFFGQGTRLTVV.

This clonotype was found many times. The rearrangement links TRBV29-1 to TRBJ2-1, with D perhaps TRBD2 (5 bases). Germline CDR1 SQVTM, CDR2 ANQGSEA. The CDR3 is 13 amino acids. V was shortened by 8 bases and J by 0 bases, with 11 bases between the two germline ends. CDR3 in amino acids: CSLRESSYNEQFF. For the CDR3, the DNA is TGCAGCCTGAGGGAGAGCTCCTACAATGAGCAGTTCTTC.

V gene TRBV5-1 combines with J gene TRBJ2-7, with D unclear. V shed 3 bases and J shed 7 bases, with 17 bases lying between them. CDR1 is SGHRS and CDR2 is YFSETQ in the germline V gene. The length of the CDR3 is 14 residues. The CDR3 nucleotides read TGCGCCAGCAGCTCCGCCGGGCCCACCGGAGAGCAGTACTTC. It translates to CASSSAGPTGEQYF.

This clonotype was seen repeatedly, ten times or more. The chain links TRBV7-9 to TRBJ2-1; D call uncertain. V was clipped by 6 bases and J by 7 bases, with 22 bases between them. There are 16 residues in the CDR3. Germline CDR1 SEHNR, CDR2 FQNEAQ (reference sequence). CDR3 sequence (DNA): TGTGCCAGCAGGTTCCAGCCCCAAGAGAGTGGTAATGAGCAGTTCTTC. Translating it yields CASRFQPQESGNEQFF.

The chain is built from TRBV10-3 and TRBJ1-5; 7 bases match TRBD1. This CDR3 is built from 14 residues. Germline-derived CDR1 and CDR2 are ENHRY and SYGVKD. The J segment lost 6 bases and the V segment lost 2 bases, leaving 4 bases of the junction unmatched. The CDR3 reads CAISEIAGGQPQHF. The CDR3 nucleotides are TGTGCCATCAGTGAGATAGCAGGGGGTCAGCCCCAGCATTTT.

Many counts were recorded for this clonotype. The chain links TRBV6-5 to TRBJ2-7, with D uncertain. V lost 1 base to trimming and J lost 0 bases, with 7 bases between them. CDR3 size: 14 residues. CDR1 and CDR2 (germline): MNHEY, SVGAGI. The CDR3 protein is CASSYFRNSYEQYF. CDR3 nucleotides: TGTGCCAGCAGTTACTTCAGAAACTCCTACGAGCAGTACTTC.